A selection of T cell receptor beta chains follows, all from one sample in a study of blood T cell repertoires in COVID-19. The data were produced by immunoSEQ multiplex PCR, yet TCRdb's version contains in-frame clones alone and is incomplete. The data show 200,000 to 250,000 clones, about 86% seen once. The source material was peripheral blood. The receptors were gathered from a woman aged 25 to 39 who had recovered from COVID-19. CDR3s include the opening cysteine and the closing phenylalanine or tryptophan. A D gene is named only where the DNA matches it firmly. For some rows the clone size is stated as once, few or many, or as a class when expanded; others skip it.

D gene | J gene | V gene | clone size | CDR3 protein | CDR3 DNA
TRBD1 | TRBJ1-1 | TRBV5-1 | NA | CASSPTGAGTEAFF | TGCGCCAGCAGCCCGACAGGGGCGGGAACTGAAGCTTTCTTT
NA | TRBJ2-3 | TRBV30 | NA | CAQNSPNQGNTQYF | TGTGCCCAGAACAGTCCAAATCAAGGCAATACGCAGTATTTT
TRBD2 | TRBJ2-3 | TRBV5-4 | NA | CASSPRKRGSTDTQYF | TGTGCCAGCAGCCCTCGAAAGCGGGGGAGCACAGATACGCAGTATTTT
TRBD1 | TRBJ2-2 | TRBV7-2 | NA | CASSLENAGGYNTGELFF | TGTGCCAGCAGCTTAGAGAACGCAGGGGGATATAACACCGGGGAGCTGTTTTTT
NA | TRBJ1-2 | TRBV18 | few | CASSLSGQGYTF | TGTGCCAGCTCGCTTTCGGGACAAGGCTACACCTTC
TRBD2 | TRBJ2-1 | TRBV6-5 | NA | CASRAAGGFYNEQFF | TGTGCCAGCAGGGCCGCGGGGGGGTTTTACAATGAGCAGTTCTTC
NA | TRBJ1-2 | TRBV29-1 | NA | CSVGSSWDGYTF | TGCAGCGTTGGTAGCTCATGGGATGGCTACACCTTC
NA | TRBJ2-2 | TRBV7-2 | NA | CASSPVHRNTGELFF | TGTGCCAGCAGCCCAGTGCACCGAAACACCGGGGAGCTGTTTTTT
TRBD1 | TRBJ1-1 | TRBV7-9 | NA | CASSLATSTGGRFGTEAFF | TGTGCCAGCAGCTTAGCAACTTCGACAGGGGGCCGGTTCGGCACTGAAGCTTTCTTT
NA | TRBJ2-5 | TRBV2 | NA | CASSESIMEGRTQYF | TGTGCCAGCAGTGAGAGCATAATGGAGGGAAGGACCCAGTACTTC
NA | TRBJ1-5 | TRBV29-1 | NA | CSVGGSTNQPQHF | TGCAGCGTCGGGGGATCGACCAATCAGCCCCAGCATTTT
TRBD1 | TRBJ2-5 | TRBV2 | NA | CASSRTGVGTQYF | TGTGCCAGCAGCAGGACAGGCGTGGGGACCCAGTACTTC
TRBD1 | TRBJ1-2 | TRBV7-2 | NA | CASSSRTGPTFRYGYTF | TGTGCCAGCAGCTCCAGGACAGGCCCGACTTTTCGCTATGGCTACACCTTC
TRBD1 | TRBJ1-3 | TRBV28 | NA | CASETGGTGNTIYF | TGTGCCAGCGAAACAGGGGGCACTGGAAACACCATATATTTT
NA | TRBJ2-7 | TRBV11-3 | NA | CAIRSASECEQYF | TGTGCCATCAGGTCGGCTAGCGAGTGCGAGCAGTACTTC
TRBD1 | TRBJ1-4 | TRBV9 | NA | CASSYTGTDEKLFF | TGTGCCAGCAGCTATACCGGGACAGATGAAAAACTGTTTTTT
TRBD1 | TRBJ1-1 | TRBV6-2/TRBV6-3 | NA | CASSHTGGVWLNTEAFF | TGTGCCAGCAGTCATACAGGGGGCGTCTGGTTGAACACTGAAGCTTTCTTT
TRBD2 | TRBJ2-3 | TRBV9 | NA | CASSVGLVTSTDTQYF | TGTGCCAGCAGCGTGGGACTAGTAACTAGCACAGATACGCAGTATTTT
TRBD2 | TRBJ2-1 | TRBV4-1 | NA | CASSQALASGYNEQFF | TGCGCCAGCAGCCAGGCCTTGGCTAGCGGATACAATGAGCAGTTCTTC
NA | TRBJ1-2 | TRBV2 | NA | CASSITQGVEGYTF | TGTGCCAGCAGCATAACCCAAGGGGTTGAGGGCTACACCTTC
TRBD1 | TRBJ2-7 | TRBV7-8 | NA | CASSPGTGLRGVYEQYF | TGTGCCAGCAGCCCCGGGACAGGCCTGAGGGGCGTCTACGAGCAGTACTTC
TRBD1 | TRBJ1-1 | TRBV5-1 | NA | CASSLYQRTGPEAFF | TGCGCCAGCAGCTTGTACCAGAGGACAGGCCCTGAAGCTTTCTTT
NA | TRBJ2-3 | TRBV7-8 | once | CASSLSSGTLTDTQYF | TGTGCCAGCAGCTTGTCATCCGGGACACTCACAGATACGCAGTATTTT
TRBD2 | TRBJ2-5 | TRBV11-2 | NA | CASSFSGGAEETQYF | TGTGCCAGCAGCTTTAGCGGGGGGGCTGAAGAGACCCAGTACTTC
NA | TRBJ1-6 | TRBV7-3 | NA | CASSLQGGSPLHF | TGTGCCAGCAGCTTACAGGGTGGTTCACCCCTCCACTTT